Each of the 18 T cell receptor beta chains below was sequenced from the same sample in a study of blood T cell repertoires in COVID-19. Using immunoSEQ multiplex PCR, the repertoire was profiled, and TCRdb retains in-frame clones only, with some absent. The table shows 300,000 to 400,000 clones, with around 89% occurring only once. Material for sequencing was peripheral blood. These receptor sequences come from a woman aged 25-40 years with COVID-19, enrolled during active disease.

The chain uses TRBV7-8 and TRBJ1-3, with D possibly matching TRBD1 (6 bases). The germline V gene has CDR1 SGHVS and CDR2 FQNEAQ. This CDR3 is built from 16 residues. V was trimmed by 3 bases and J by 3 bases, leaving 15 bases between them. CDR3: CASSFFSGQLGNTIYF. Written as DNA, the CDR3 is TGTGCCAGCAGCTTTTTTTCAGGACAGCTTGGAAACACCATATATTTT.

This rearrangement joins TRBV24-1 to TRBJ1-2, with D unclear. Per germline, CDR1 KGHDR and CDR2 SFDVKD. V shed 3 bases and J shed 4 bases, with 11 bases lying between them. The CDR3 has 14 amino acids. The chain's CDR3 is CATSDGLQTYGYTF. The CDR3 DNA reads as TGTGCCACCAGTGATGGGTTACAGACCTATGGCTACACCTTC.

The V call is TRBV6-5, the J call TRBJ1-5, with 11 positions matching TRBD1. V was pared by 8 bases and J by 5 bases, with 8 bases of the junction left unmatched. The CDR3 is 15 amino acids. In germline, CDR1 is MNHEY, CDR2 SVGAGI. CDR3 sequence reads: CASQTRGQGDQPQHF. The CDR3 bases are TGTGCCAGCCAGACCCGGGGACAGGGGGATCAGCCCCAGCATTTT.

This rearrangement joins TRBV27 to TRBJ2-5; tentative D call: TRBD2 (5 bases). The CDR3 is 14 amino acids. Germline V gene data show CDR1 as MNHEY and CDR2 as SMNVEV (reference sequence). V lost 4 bases to trimming and J lost 0 bases, with 9 bases between them. The CDR3 DNA follows: TGTGCCAGCAGTTCCAGCGGACACCAAGAGACCCAGTACTTC. Its translation is CASSSSGHQETQYF.

This clone showed up just a few times. This chain links TRBV7-8 with TRBJ1-2; 7 nucleotides align to TRBD1. CDR3 size: 16 residues. Germline lookup yields CDR1 SGHVS and CDR2 FQNEAQ. V dropped 0 bases and J dropped 3; count of bases not matched to a gene: 7. The DNA for the CDR3 is TGTGCCAGCAGCTTAGCACGGCAGGGGGTTGACTATGGCTACACCTTC. Its protein product is CASSLARQGVDYGYTF.

This clone was recorded once. The chain employs TRBV2 and TRBJ1-2, with D unresolved. The CDR3 has 12 amino acids. Deletions cut 8 bases from V and 2 bases from J, with 9 bases between. Germline CDR1 and CDR2: SNHLY and FYNNEI. CDR3 bases: TGTGCCAGCGGCGGATCCAACTATGGCTACACCTTC. The encoded protein is CASGGSNYGYTF.

CDR3 residues: CATSGLVEGARYEQYV. The CDR3 DNA reads TGTGCCACCAGCGGCCTCGTTGAGGGGGCGCGCTACGAGCAGTACGTC. V usage is TRBV15 and J usage is TRBJ2-7, with 7 nucleotides matching TRBD1. Germline assignment: CDR1 LNHNV and CDR2 YYDKDF (reference sequence). This CDR3 region has 16 residues. V dropped 5 bases and J dropped 3; count of bases not matched to a gene: 13.

This clone was seen only once. Likely a read error: the CDR3 ends without its conserved phenylalanine or tryptophan. The DNA is left out, because the CDR3 cannot be placed on it with certainty; the CDR3 is given as TCRdb lists it. V usage is TRBV19 and J usage is TRBJ1-1. The CDR3 spans 9 residues, counting both ends. Germline V gives CDR1 LNHDA, CDR2 SQIVND (reference sequence). CDR3 in amino acids: CASSTRLPS.

The chain uses TRBV5-4 and TRBJ1-3; possible D gene TRBD1, 6 bases. This CDR3 contains 15 residues. The germline gives CDR1 SGHNT, CDR2 YYREEE (reference sequence). V lost 2 bases, J lost 4 bases, and 13 bases lay in between. CDR3 in amino acids: CASSFSSGAGNTIYF. For the CDR3, the DNA is TGTGCCAGCAGCTTTTCATCAGGGGCCGGAAACACCATATATTTT.

This chain connects TRBV5-4 to TRBJ1-2, with D hard to call. This CDR3 has 12 amino acids. V dropped 1 base and J dropped 7 bases, with 8 bases sitting between them. The germline CDR1 and CDR2 sequences are SGHNT and YYREEE (reference sequence). The CDR3 DNA follows: TGTGCCAGCAGCTTGCGGTCCGGTGGCTACACCTTC. Its translation is CASSLRSGGYTF.

The chain recombines TRBV4-2 with TRBJ1-2; no reliable D call. The germline V gene has CDR1 LGHNA and CDR2 YNFKEQ. The V gene lost 0 bases and the J gene lost 6 bases, with 14 bases spanning the gap. The CDR3 consists of 15 residues. The CDR3 coding sequence is TGTGCCAGCAGCCAAGAATTCGGAGCGGATAATGGCTACACCTTC. Its translation is CASSQEFGADNGYTF.

This clone was counted only a few times. This chain uses TRBV30 with TRBJ2-5; D might be TRBD2 (7 bases). The CDR3 contains 14 residues. V lost 1 base, J lost 2 bases, and 11 bases lay in between. CDR1 GTSNPN and CDR2 SVGIG come from the germline V gene (reference sequence). The CDR3 DNA reads as TGTGCCTGGAGTGAAGGGGGAGGGCAAGAGACCCAGTACTTC. Translation: CAWSEGGGQETQYF.

This rearrangement joins TRBV5-1 to TRBJ1-2; 7 bases are a match to TRBD1. This CDR3 has 14 amino acids. Germline lookup yields CDR1 SGHRS and CDR2 YFSETQ. After removal of 0 bases from V and 6 bases from J, the junction contained 5 bases not matched to a gene. This CDR3 is CASSLAGRGHGYTF. Written as DNA, the CDR3 is TGCGCCAGCAGCTTGGCTGGTAGGGGGCATGGCTACACCTTC.

This clone has a single count. The chain has TRBV24-1 and TRBJ1-2, with D possibly TRBD1 on 6 matching bases. The CDR3 runs 14 residues. V was shortened by 10 bases and J by 2 bases, with 16 bases between the two germline ends. Looked up from germline, CDR1 is KGHDR and CDR2 is SFDVKD. This CDR3 is CATAGSGGNYGYTF. The CDR3 region has the DNA TGTGCCACGGCCGGGAGCGGGGGCAACTATGGCTACACCTTC.

This chain joins TRBV27 and TRBJ1-5; D unresolved. Germline V lookup: CDR1 MNHEY, CDR2 SMNVEV (reference sequence). V lost 6 bases to trimming and J lost 7 bases, with 13 bases between them. The CDR3 sequence is 13 residues long. CDR3 amino acids: CASSGSTLQPQHF. In nucleotides, the CDR3 is TGTGCCAGCAGCGGGTCGACGTTACAGCCCCAGCATTTT.

The chain couples TRBV16 to TRBJ1-2, with D possibly being TRBD1 (6 bases). This CDR3 is built from 15 residues. The germline V and J ends were trimmed by 1 base and 4 bases, with 13 bases remaining between them. Germline assignment: CDR1 KGHSY and CDR2 FQNENV. CDR3 sequence: CASSQWTVGTYGYTF. CDR3 bases: TGTGCCAGCAGCCAATGGACAGTTGGGACCTATGGCTACACCTTC.

The chain uses TRBV5-1 and TRBJ2-1, with 8 bases fitting TRBD1. This CDR3 contains 16 residues. In germline, CDR1 is SGHRS, CDR2 YFSETQ. Trimming took 3 bases from V and 10 from J; bases not matched to a gene: 15. CDR3: CASSSGRDRPTYEQFF. The CDR3 region has the DNA TGCGCCAGCAGCTCTGGCCGGGACAGGCCTACTTACGAGCAGTTCTTC.

The chain joins TRBV2 to TRBJ2-2; TRBD1 aligns across 8 bases. Germline lookup yields CDR1 SNHLY and CDR2 FYNNEI. Trimming at V came to 6 bases and at J to 5 bases, leaving 5 bases not matched to a gene. The CDR3 consists of 14 residues. CDR3 in DNA: TGTGCCAGCAGCGCGGGACAGGAGACCGGGGAGCTGTTTTTT. Translation gives CASSAGQETGELFF.